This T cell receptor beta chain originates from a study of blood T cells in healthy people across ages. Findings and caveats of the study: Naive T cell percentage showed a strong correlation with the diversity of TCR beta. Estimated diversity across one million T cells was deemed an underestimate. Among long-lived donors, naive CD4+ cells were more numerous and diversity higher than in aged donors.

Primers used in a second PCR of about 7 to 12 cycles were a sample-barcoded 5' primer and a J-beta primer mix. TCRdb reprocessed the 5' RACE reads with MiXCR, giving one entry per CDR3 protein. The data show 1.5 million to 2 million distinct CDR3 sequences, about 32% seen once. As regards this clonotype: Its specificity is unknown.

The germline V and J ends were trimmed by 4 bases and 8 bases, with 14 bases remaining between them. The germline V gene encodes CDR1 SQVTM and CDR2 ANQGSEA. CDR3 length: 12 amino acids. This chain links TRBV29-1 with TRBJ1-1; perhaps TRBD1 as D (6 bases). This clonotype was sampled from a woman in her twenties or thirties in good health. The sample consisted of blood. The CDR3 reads CSVALYGQEAFF. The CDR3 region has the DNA TGCAGCGTTGCCCTATATGGACAGGAAGCTTTCTTT.